This TCR beta chain was retrieved from a study of siplizumab effects on memory and regulatory T cells. Regarding this clone: Its antigen is not known.

Libraries were prepared by immunoSEQ multiplex PCR; TCRdb keeps only in-frame clonotypes and omits some of them. The sample includes more than 60,000 clones, around 93% of them seen just once. Study-level results: Roughly 75-97% of proliferating clones (CD4+ or CD8+) could not be assigned a naive or memory phenotype. Proof of suppressive function in proliferating Tregs from siplizumab cultures was not established. Controls showed an average of around 27% Treg-derived mappable alloreactive CD4+ clones, while siplizumab showed around 69%. Naive T cells seemed more diverse than memory cells; they also seemed major alloresponse contributors.

The TCR comes from a human donor in good health. Material: CD8+ T cells sorted from blood.

CDR3 sequence (DNA): TGTGCCAGCAGTTTATCTGGTAGCTTAAGCGAGCAGTACTTC. It codes for CASSLSGSLSEQYF. The rearrangement uses TRBV27 and TRBJ2-7; D not resolved. The CDR3 totals 14 residues. Trimming stripped 0 bases from V and 6 bases from J, with 12 bases between. Germline V gene sequence: CDR1 MNHEY, CDR2 SMNVEV (reference sequence).